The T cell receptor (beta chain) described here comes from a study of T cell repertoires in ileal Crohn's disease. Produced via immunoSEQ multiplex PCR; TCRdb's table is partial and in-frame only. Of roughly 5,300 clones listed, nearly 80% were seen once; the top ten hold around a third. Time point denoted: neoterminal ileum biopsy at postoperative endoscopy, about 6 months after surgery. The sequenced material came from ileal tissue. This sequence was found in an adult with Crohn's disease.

The CDR3 region is CATAGTGGVGYTF. CDR3 in DNA: TGTGCCACCGCCGGGACAGGGGGCGTTGGCTACACCTTC. The chain employs TRBV10-3 and TRBJ1-2, with 12 bases fitting TRBD1. The CDR3 runs to 13 residues. In germline, CDR1 is ENHRY, CDR2 SYGVKD. J lost 7 bases, V lost 10 bases, and 7 bases had no gene match.